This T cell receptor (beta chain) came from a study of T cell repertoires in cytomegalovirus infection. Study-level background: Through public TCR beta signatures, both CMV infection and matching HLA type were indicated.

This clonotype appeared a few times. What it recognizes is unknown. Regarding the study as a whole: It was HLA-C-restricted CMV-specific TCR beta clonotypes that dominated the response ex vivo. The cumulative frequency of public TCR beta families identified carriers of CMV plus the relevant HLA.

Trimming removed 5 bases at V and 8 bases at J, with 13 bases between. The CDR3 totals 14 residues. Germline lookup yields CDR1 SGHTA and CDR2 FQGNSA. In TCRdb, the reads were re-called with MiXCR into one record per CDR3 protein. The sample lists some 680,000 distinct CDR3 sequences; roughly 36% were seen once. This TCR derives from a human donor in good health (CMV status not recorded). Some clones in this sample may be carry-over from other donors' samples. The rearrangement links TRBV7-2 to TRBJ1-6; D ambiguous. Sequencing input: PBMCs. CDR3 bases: TGTGCCAGCAGCCAGAGGCAGAGGGATTCACCCCTCCACTTT. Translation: CASSQRQRDSPLHF.